This entry features one T cell receptor (beta chain) sequence. One junction end disagrees with the germline gene, perhaps due to a read error. The data derive from a study of blood T cell repertoires in COVID-19. Study background: The samples span acute and convalescent COVID-19 from the United States, Italy and Spain.

Germline V gives CDR1 SEHNR, CDR2 FQNEAQ (reference sequence). The CDR3 consists of 14 residues. Sequencing used immunoSEQ multiplex PCR; TCRdb keeps in-frame clones, though not all of them. Among approximately 140,000 clones listed, about 85% were seen once. Material: peripheral blood. V usage is TRBV7-9 and J usage is TRBJ1-6; possibly TRBD1 for D (6 bases). This TCR was sampled from a human donor in a cohort sampled during active COVID-19. CDR3 DNA: TGTGCCAGCAGATTAGGACAGAAAAATTCACCCCTCCACTTT. Its protein product is CASRLGQKNSPLHF.